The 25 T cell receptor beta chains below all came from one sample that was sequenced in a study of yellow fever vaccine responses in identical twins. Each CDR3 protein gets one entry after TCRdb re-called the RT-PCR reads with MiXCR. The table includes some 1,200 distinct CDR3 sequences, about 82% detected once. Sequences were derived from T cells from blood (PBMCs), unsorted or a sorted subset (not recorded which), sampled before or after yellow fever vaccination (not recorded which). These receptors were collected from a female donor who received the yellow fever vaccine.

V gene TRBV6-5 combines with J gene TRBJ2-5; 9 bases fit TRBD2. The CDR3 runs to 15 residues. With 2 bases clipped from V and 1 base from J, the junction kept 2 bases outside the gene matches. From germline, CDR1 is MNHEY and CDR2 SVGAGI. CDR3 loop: CASSYATSGQETQYF. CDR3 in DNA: TGTGCCAGCAGTTACGCGACTAGCGGCCAAGAGACCCAGTACTTC.

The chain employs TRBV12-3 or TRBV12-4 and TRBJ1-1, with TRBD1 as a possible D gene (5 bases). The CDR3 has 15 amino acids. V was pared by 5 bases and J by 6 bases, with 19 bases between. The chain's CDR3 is CASSPNQQAGAEAFF. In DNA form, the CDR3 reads TGTGCCAGCAGTCCAAATCAACAGGCAGGCGCTGAAGCTTTCTTT.

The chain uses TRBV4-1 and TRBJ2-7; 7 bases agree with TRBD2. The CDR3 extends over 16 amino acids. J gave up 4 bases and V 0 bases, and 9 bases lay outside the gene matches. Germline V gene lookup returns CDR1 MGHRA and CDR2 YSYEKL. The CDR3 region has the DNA TGCGCCAGCAGCCAAGACTCGACTAGCCGGGCTTACGAGCAGTACGTC. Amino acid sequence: CASSQDSTSRAYEQYV.

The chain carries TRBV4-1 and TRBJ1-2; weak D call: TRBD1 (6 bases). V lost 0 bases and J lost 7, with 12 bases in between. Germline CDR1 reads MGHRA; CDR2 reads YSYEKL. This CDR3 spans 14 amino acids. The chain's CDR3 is CASSQDYRVGGYTF. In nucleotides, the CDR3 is TGCGCCAGCAGCCAAGATTACAGGGTCGGTGGCTACACCTTC.

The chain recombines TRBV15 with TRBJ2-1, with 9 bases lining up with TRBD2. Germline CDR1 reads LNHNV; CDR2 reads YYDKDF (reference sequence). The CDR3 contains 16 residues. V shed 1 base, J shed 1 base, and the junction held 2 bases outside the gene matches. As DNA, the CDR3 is TGTGCCACCAGCAGAGGCGCGGGAGGGTCCTACAATGAGCAGTTCTTC. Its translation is CATSRGAGGSYNEQFF.

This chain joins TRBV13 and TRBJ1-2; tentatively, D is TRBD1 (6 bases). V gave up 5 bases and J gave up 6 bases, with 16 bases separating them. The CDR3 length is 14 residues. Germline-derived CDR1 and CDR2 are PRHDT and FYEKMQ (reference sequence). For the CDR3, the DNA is TGTGCCAGCAGCCCCACGCTGGGGGGGCATGGCTACACCTTC. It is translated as CASSPTLGGHGYTF.

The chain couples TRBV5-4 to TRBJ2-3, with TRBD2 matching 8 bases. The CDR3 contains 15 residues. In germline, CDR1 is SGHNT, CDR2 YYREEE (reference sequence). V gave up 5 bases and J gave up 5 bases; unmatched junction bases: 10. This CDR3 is CASSPELAVQDTQYF. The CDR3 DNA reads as TGTGCCAGCAGTCCAGAACTAGCGGTTCAAGATACGCAGTATTTT.

CDR3 in DNA: TGTGCCAGCACCCTACAGGAACAGGACTACGAGCAGTACGTC. This gives the protein CASTLQEQDYEQYV. The chain is built from TRBV12-3 or TRBV12-4 and TRBJ2-7; D possibly corresponds to TRBD1 (5 bases). V was clipped by 7 bases and J by 3 bases, with 16 bases between them. This CDR3 is built from 14 residues.

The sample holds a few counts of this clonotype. In DNA form, the CDR3 reads TGCGCCAGCAGCCCGGCGGGAGGCTATGGCTACACCTTC. Amino acid sequence: CASSPAGGYGYTF. The chain is built from TRBV4-3 and TRBJ1-2; no clear D gene. The CDR3 sequence is 13 residues long. The germline V and J ends were trimmed by 4 bases and 4 bases, with 10 bases remaining between them. Germline CDR1 and CDR2: LGHNA and YSLEER.

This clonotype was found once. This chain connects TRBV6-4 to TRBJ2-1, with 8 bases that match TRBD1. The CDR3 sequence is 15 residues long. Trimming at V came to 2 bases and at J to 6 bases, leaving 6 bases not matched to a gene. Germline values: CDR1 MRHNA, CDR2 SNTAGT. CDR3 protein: CASSDQGASVNEQFF. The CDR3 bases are TGTGCCAGCAGTGACCAGGGGGCCAGTGTCAATGAGCAGTTCTTC.

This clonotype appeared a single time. The DNA for the CDR3 is TGTGCCAGCAGCTTGGGCTCAGGGGGAGATACGCAGTATTTT. It translates to CASSLGSGGDTQYF. The chain has TRBV11-3 and TRBJ2-3; 7 positions agree with TRBD1. The CDR3 runs to 14 residues. Trimming took 3 bases from V and 5 from J; bases not matched to a gene: 5. CDR1 SGHNT and CDR2 YENEEA come from the germline V gene.

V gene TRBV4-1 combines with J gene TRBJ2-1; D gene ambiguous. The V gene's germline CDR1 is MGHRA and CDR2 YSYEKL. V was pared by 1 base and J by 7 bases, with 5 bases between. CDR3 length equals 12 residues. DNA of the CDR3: TGCGCCAGCAGCCAAGTCGGGAATGAGCAGTTCTTC. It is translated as CASSQVGNEQFF.

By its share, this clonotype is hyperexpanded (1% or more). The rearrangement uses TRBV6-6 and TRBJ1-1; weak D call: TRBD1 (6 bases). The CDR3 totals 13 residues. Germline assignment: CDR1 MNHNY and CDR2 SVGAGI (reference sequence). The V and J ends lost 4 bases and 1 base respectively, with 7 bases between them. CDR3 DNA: TGTGCCAGCAGTTTGACAGGGAACACTGAAGCTTTCTTT. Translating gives CASSLTGNTEAFF.

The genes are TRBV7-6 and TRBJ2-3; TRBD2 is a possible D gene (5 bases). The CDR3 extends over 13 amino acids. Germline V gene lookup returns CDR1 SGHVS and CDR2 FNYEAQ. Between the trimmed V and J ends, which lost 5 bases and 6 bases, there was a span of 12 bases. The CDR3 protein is CASSPGLADTQYF. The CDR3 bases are TGTGCCAGCAGCCCGGGTTTAGCGGATACGCAGTATTTT.

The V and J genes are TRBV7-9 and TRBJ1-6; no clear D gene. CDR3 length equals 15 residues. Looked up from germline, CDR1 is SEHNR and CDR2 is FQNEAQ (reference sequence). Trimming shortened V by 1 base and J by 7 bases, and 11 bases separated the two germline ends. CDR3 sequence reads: CASSLGSLHNSPLHF. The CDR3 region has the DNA TGTGCCAGCAGCTTAGGGTCGCTGCACAATTCACCCCTCCACTTT.

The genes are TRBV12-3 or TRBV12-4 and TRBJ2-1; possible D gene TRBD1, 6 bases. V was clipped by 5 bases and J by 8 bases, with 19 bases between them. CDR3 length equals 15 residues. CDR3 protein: CASSLRTDPWDEQFF. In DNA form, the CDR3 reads TGTGCCAGCAGTCTCCGGACAGATCCTTGGGATGAGCAGTTCTTC.

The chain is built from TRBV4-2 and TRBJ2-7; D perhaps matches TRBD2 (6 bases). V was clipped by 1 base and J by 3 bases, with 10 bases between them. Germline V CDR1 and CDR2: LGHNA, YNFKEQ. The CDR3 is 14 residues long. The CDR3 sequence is CASSQVGRDYEQYF. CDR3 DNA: TGTGCCAGCAGCCAAGTCGGGCGGGACTACGAGCAGTACTTC.

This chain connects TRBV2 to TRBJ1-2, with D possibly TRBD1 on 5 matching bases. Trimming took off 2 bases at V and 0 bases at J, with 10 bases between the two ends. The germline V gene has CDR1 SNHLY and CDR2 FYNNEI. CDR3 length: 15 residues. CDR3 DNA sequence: TGTGCCAGCAGTGAACAGGGCTACTCTAACTATGGCTACACCTTC. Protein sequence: CASSEQGYSNYGYTF.

CDR3 loop: CASGPGLAGVGSYEQYF. Written as DNA, the CDR3 is TGTGCCAGCGGCCCGGGACTAGCGGGAGTTGGATCCTACGAGCAGTACTTC. The chain carries TRBV25-1 and TRBJ2-7; 14 positions match TRBD2. Germline V gene sequence: CDR1 MGHDK, CDR2 SYGVNS. Trimming cost V 8 bases and J 1 base; bases outside gene matches: 10. CDR3 length: 17 residues.

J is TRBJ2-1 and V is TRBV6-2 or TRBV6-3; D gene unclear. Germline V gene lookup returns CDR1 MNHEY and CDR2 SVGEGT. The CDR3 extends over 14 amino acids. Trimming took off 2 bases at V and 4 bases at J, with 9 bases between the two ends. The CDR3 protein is CASSYGQSYNEQFF. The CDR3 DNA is TGTGCCAGCAGTTACGGGCAGTCTTACAATGAGCAGTTCTTC.

CDR3: CASSLYGLAGHEQYF. The CDR3 DNA is TGTGCCAGCAGTTTATATGGGCTAGCGGGTCACGAGCAGTACTTC. The V gene is TRBV28, the J gene TRBJ2-7; 8 bases map to TRBD2. Germline CDR1 is MDHEN and CDR2 is SYDVKM. J gave up 5 bases and V 1 base, and 7 bases lay outside the gene matches. CDR3 length: 15 residues.

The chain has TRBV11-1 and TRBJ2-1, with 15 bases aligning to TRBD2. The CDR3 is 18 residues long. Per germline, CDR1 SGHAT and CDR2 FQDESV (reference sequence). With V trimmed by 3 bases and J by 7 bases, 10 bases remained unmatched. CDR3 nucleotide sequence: TGTGCCAGCAGCTTGGGACTAGCGGGAGGTCGGGTCTCAAATGAGCAGTTCTTC. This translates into CASSLGLAGGRVSNEQFF. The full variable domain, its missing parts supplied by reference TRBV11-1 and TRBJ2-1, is EAEVAQSPRYKITEKSQAVAFWCDPISGHATLYWYRQILGQGPELLVQFQDESVVDDSQLPKDRFSAERLKGVDSTLKIQPAELGDSAMYLCASSLGLAGGRVSNEQFFGPGTRLTVL.

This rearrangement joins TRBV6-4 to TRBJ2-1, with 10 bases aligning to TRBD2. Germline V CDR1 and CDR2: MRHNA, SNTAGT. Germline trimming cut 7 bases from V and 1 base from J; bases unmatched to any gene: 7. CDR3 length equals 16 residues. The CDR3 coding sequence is TGTGCCAGCACTCTTATAGCGGGAGGATCCTACAATGAGCAGTTCTTC. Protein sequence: CASTLIAGGSYNEQFF.

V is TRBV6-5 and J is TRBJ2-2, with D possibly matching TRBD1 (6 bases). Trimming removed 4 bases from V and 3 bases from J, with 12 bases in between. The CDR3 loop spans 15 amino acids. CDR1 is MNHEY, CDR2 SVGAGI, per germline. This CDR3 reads CASSSGTSYTGELFF. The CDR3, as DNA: TGTGCCAGCAGTTCCGGGACATCCTACACCGGGGAGCTGTTTTTT.

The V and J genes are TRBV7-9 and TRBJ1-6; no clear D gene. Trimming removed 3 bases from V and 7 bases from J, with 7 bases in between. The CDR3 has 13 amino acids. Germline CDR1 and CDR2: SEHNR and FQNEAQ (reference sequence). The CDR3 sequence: CASSLDDNSPLHF. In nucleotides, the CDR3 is TGTGCCAGCAGCTTGGACGACAATTCACCCCTCCACTTT.